The clone carrying this TCR beta chain appeared a few times. No antigen is known for it. Sequencing was performed with immunoSEQ multiplex PCR; in TCRdb, only in-frame clones are kept and a portion is missing. The sample records over 85,000 clones, around nine tenths being singletons. The data originate from a study of T cell responses to AZD1222 COVID-19 vaccine. General observations from the study: Spike-specific TCR breadth and depth both grew after two AZD1222 doses.

Germline lookup yields CDR1 MRHNA and CDR2 SNTAGT. There are 13 residues in the CDR3. The V and J ends lost 3 bases and 3 bases respectively, with 5 bases between them. Investigators merged groups given second doses at roughly 4 or roughly 12 weeks. The sequences come from peripheral blood, collected 28 days after the second AZD1222 dose. This receptor was taken from an adult who received the AZD1222 COVID-19 vaccine. The chain recombines TRBV6-4 with TRBJ2-2; D is possibly TRBD2 (5 bases). CDR3 coding DNA: TGTGCCAGCAGTGAGCGGGACACCGGGGAGCTGTTTTTT. It specifies CASSERDTGELFF.